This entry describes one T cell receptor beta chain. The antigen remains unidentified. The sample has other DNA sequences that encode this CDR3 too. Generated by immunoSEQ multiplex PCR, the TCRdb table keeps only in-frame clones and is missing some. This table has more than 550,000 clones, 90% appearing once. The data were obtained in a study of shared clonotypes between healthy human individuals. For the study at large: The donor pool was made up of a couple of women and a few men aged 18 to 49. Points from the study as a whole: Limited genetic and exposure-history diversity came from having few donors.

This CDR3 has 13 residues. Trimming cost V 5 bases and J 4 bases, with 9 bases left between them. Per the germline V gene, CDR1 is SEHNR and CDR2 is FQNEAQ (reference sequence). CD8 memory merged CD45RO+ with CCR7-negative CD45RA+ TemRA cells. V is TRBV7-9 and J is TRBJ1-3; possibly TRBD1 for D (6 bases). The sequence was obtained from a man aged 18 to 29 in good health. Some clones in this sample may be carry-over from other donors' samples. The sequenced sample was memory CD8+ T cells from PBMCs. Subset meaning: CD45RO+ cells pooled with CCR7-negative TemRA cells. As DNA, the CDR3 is TGTGCCAGCAGCCCAGACAGGGGAAACACCATATATTTT. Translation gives CASSPDRGNTIYF.